The rows below give T cell receptor beta chains drawn from one sample of a study of blood T cell repertoires in COVID-19. Only in-frame clones appear in the TCRdb table, and some are missing; sequencing was by immunoSEQ multiplex PCR. Of about 80,000 clones in the sample, over 70% are singletons; the top ten hold 15% to 20%. The source material was peripheral blood. The origin of the receptors is a human donor in a cohort sampled during active COVID-19. CDR3s include the opening cysteine and the closing phenylalanine or tryptophan. The D gene is left open where the match is weak. Some rows have no size entry. The others give once, few or many, or a class for an expanded clone.

V	J	size	D	DNA	CDR3
TRBV24-1	TRBJ2-4	few	.	TGTGCCGTCCAGGAGGGTGTGGGCAAAAACATTCAGTACTTC	CAVQEGVGKNIQYF
TRBV28	TRBJ1-3	.	.	TGTGCCAGTATACAGGGAGGGGGAAACACCATATATTTT	CASIQGGGNTIYF
TRBV4-1	TRBJ1-5	few	.	TGCGCCAGCAGCCAAGAATATGGCGGCTTTGAACCCCAGCATTTT	CASSQEYGGFEPQHF
TRBV6-1	TRBJ1-1	.	TRBD1	TGTGCCAGCAGTGCGCCAGGGGGAACTATGAACACTGAAGCTTTCTTT	CASSAPGGTMNTEAFF
TRBV7-9	TRBJ2-7	.	TRBD2	TGTGCCAGCAGCCCGGAGGTAGCGGGGAGCTACGAGCAGTACTTC	CASSPEVAGSYEQYF
TRBV10-1	TRBJ1-2	.	.	TGCGCCAGCAGTGACGAACAGGGATATGGCTACACCTTC	CASSDEQGYGYTF
TRBV11-3	TRBJ2-1	.	TRBD2	TGTGCCACCCAGCTTAGTTTGGTATCGGCTAGCGGCAATGAGCAGTTCTTC	CATQLSLVSASGNEQFF
TRBV27	TRBJ1-1	.	TRBD1	TGTGCCAGCAGTCGATGGGGGACAGGGGGCTCTACTGAAGCTTTCTTT	CASSRWGTGGSTEAFF
TRBV9	TRBJ2-3	.	.	TGTGCCAGCAGCGTAGAGATCGGAGGGGGGGAGTTCACAGATACGCAGTATTTT	CASSVEIGGGEFTDTQYF
TRBV5-1	TRBJ2-2	.	TRBD2	TGCGCCAGCAGCTTGGGTACAGCGGGAGGGCGCGCCGGCGGGGAGCTGTTTTTT	CASSLGTAGGRAGGELFF
TRBV29-1	TRBJ1-2	.	.	TGCAGCGTTGAAGATTGGGTAAGAGACACGAGAAACTATGGCTACACCTTC	CSVEDWVRDTRNYGYTF
TRBV6-6	TRBJ2-5	.	TRBD2	TGTGCCAGCAGCGGGGAAAGCGGGAGTTCGCGGGAGACCCAGTACTTC	CASSGESGSSRETQYF
TRBV11-3	TRBJ1-2	many	.	TGTGCCAGCAGCCCCGAAAAGAAGACATCAATTAGAAACTATGGCTACACCTTC	CASSPEKKTSIRNYGYTF
TRBV3-1/TRBV3-2	TRBJ1-6	.	.	TGTGCCAGCAGCCAAGAATGGACAGCGAATTCACCCCTCCACTTT	CASSQEWTANSPLHF
TRBV2	TRBJ2-2	.	TRBD2	TGTGCCAGCAGTGAACAGCGGGGGGGGTGGACCGGGGAGCTGTTTTTT	CASSEQRGGWTGELFF
TRBV27	TRBJ2-1	.	.	TGTGCCAGCAGCCCTTTGGCTAGCCCCTACAATGAGCAGTTCTTC	CASSPLASPYNEQFF
TRBV11-2	TRBJ1-2	.	.	TGTGCCAGCAGCTTAGAAAGGGGAAAGTATGGCTACACCTTC	CASSLERGKYGYTF
TRBV18	TRBJ1-2	once	.	TGTGCCAGCTCACGACTGAACACTAACTATGGCTACACCTTC	CASSRLNTNYGYTF
TRBV29-1	TRBJ1-1	.	.	TGCAGCGTTGGGGAGGGGGTAGGAACTGAAGCTTTCTTT	CSVGEGVGTEAFF